The 4 T cell receptor beta chains reported below all come from one sample, sequenced in a study of blood T cell repertoires in COVID-19. Repertoires were generated with immunoSEQ multiplex PCR, while TCRdb's copy carries only in-frame clones and drops some. The profile shows 200,000 to 250,000 clones, 81% of them singletons. Specimen: PBMCs or T cells enriched from blood (not recorded which). Receptor source: a woman aged 50 to 60 with acute COVID-19.

This chain links TRBV28 with TRBJ2-2; 11 bases line up with TRBD2. CDR3 size: 19 residues. J gave up 3 bases and V 5 bases, and 14 bases lay outside the gene matches. Germline V gene sequence: CDR1 MDHEN, CDR2 SYDVKM. The DNA for the CDR3 is TGTGCCAGCAGTCCCCTCGTAGCGGGAGGGGTCGGGTACACCGGGGAGCTGTTTTTT. This gives the protein CASSPLVAGGVGYTGELFF.

The rearrangement links TRBV7-8 to TRBJ2-5; TRBD2 agrees at 12 bases. The CDR3 is 18 residues long. The V segment lost 3 bases and the J segment 3 bases; nucleotides outside the gene matches: 11. The germline gives CDR1 SGHVS, CDR2 FQNEAQ. The CDR3 DNA follows: TGTGCCAGCAGCTTTATGCAGTCTAGCGGGGGGGTAAAAGAGACCCAGTACTTC. This codes for CASSFMQSSGGVKETQYF.

The rearrangement joins TRBV20-1 to TRBJ2-7, with D possibly matching TRBD1 (6 bases). Germline V lookup: CDR1 DFQATT, CDR2 SNEGSKA (reference sequence). V lost 3 bases to trimming and J lost 1 base, with 13 bases between them. CDR3 length: 14 amino acids. The DNA of the CDR3 is TGCAGTGCTAGTCGGCAGGGGTTGTCCTACGAGCAGTACTTC. Its translation: CSASRQGLSYEQYF.

The chain carries TRBV5-4 and TRBJ2-5; a possible D gene is TRBD1 (5 bases). V was shortened by 0 bases and J by 5 bases, with 11 bases between the two germline ends. Germline-derived CDR1 and CDR2 are SGHNT and YYREEE (reference sequence). CDR3 length: 14 amino acids. CDR3: CASSLEAGSETQYF. The CDR3 DNA reads TGTGCCAGCAGCTTGGAAGCAGGGTCCGAGACCCAGTACTTC.